The subject of this entry is one TCR beta chain. The repertoire was sequenced with immunoSEQ multiplex PCR; TCRdb's copy has only in-frame clones and lacks some. This table holds 200,000 or so clones, 90% to 95% found once. The source of the sample is a study of T cell responses to AZD1222 COVID-19 vaccine. Germline CDR1 reads SGHDT; CDR2 reads YYEEEE. The junction had 8 bases not matched to a gene; V was cut back by 4 bases and J by 2 bases. CDR3 length: 15 residues. The V gene is TRBV5-6, the J gene TRBJ1-1, with 7 bases identical to TRBD1. This clonotype originated in an adult in good health. This specimen was peripheral blood, taken on day 0 of AZD1222 vaccination. This CDR3 reads CASSLTGQDNTEAFF. CDR3 bases: TGTGCCAGCAGCCTGACAGGGCAGGATAACACTGAAGCTTTCTTT.